A single sample is the source of the 15 T cell receptor beta chains below, sequenced in a study of shared clonotypes between healthy human individuals. The assay was immunoSEQ multiplex PCR, and TCRdb's table has in-frame clones only and misses some. The top ten hold 0.1% to 0.15% of the sample, which has roughly 2 million clones, approximately 95% seen once. Source material: naive CD4+ T cells sorted from blood. Subset in this sample: CD45RA+ positively selected. These receptors were obtained from a man younger than 35 in good health.

This chain connects TRBV25-1 to TRBJ2-2, with D perhaps TRBD1 (5 bases). The CDR3 is 12 amino acids. The V and J ends lost 6 bases and 6 bases respectively, with 8 bases between them. Germline loops: CDR1 MGHDK, CDR2 SYGVNS. The CDR3 region has the DNA TGTGCCAGCAGCTGGGGCTCCGGGGAGCTGTTTTTT. Its protein product is CASSWGSGELFF.

This clone was recorded only once. The rearrangement uses TRBV9 and TRBJ2-7, with TRBD2 matching 11 bases. The CDR3 covers 16 residues. Trimming removed 4 bases from V and 1 base from J; junction bases left unmatched: 7. Germline CDR1 is SGDLS and CDR2 is YYNGEE. CDR3 nucleotides: TGTGCCAGCAGCAGAACCGGGACTAGCGGTTCCTACGAGCAGTACTTC. It yields the protein CASSRTGTSGSYEQYF.

The gene calls are TRBV4-1 and TRBJ2-5; D may be TRBD1 (5 bases). Germline V gene sequence: CDR1 MGHRA, CDR2 YSYEKL. V was shortened by 0 bases and J by 5 bases, with 13 bases between the two germline ends. CDR3 length: 15 residues. As DNA, the CDR3 is TGCGCCAGCAGCCAAGATGTCCAGGGCTGGGAGACCCAGTACTTC. The encoded protein is CASSQDVQGWETQYF.

This chain links TRBV30 with TRBJ2-1; D not resolved. The germline V gene has CDR1 GTSNPN and CDR2 SVGIG (reference sequence). The CDR3 runs to 11 residues. V lost 1 base and J 14 bases, leaving 12 bases between the germline ends. The CDR3 here is CAWSDSGSKFF. CDR3 in DNA: TGTGCCTGGAGTGACTCGGGTTCTAAGTTCTTC.

V is TRBV5-1 and J is TRBJ1-6, with unresolved D. This CDR3 has 17 residues. V was clipped by 4 bases and J by 0 bases, with 14 bases between them. Germline assignment: CDR1 SGHRS and CDR2 YFSETQ. For the CDR3, the DNA is TGCGCCAGCAGCCCTACGATAGGGAGCTCCTATAATTCACCCCTCCACTTT. Its translation is CASSPTIGSSYNSPLHF.

The genes are TRBV7-8 and TRBJ2-1; perhaps TRBD2 as D (5 bases). Germline V gene data show CDR1 as SGHVS and CDR2 as FQNEAQ. V was pared by 3 bases and J by 8 bases, with 11 bases between. The CDR3 extends over 13 amino acids. CDR3 loop: CASSFLLDYEQFF. For the CDR3, the DNA is TGTGCCAGCAGCTTCTTACTAGACTATGAGCAGTTCTTC.

This chain joins TRBV7-9 and TRBJ1-2; 8 nucleotides line up with TRBD1. CDR1 and CDR2 from the germline V gene are SEHNR and FQNEAQ (reference sequence). This CDR3 has 13 amino acids. V lost 6 bases and J lost 4; bases outside the gene matches: 4. CDR3: CASRPGQAYGYTF. The DNA for the CDR3 is TGTGCCAGCAGACCGGGACAGGCCTATGGCTACACCTTC.

V and J are TRBV5-1 and TRBJ2-7; 7 nucleotides align to TRBD1. V gave up 4 bases and J gave up 0 bases; unmatched junction bases: 7. The CDR3 length is 15 residues. The germline CDR1 and CDR2 sequences are SGHRS and YFSETQ. The CDR3 bases are TGCGCCAGCAGCCCCGGGACAGCATACTCCTACGAGCAGTACTTC. Translating it yields CASSPGTAYSYEQYF.

V and J are TRBV19 and TRBJ1-4; D unclear. CDR1 and CDR2 from the germline V gene are LNHDA and SQIVND (reference sequence). CDR3 size: 11 residues. The V end was cut by 8 bases, the J end by 8 bases, with 9 bases between. CDR3 region: CASGTREKLFF. CDR3 sequence (DNA): TGTGCCAGTGGAACCCGCGAAAAACTGTTTTTT.

The gene calls are TRBV6-1 and TRBJ2-7; D may be TRBD1 (6 bases). V shed 2 bases and J shed 6 bases, with 14 bases lying between them. The CDR3 sequence is 14 residues long. The V gene's germline CDR1 is MNHNS and CDR2 SASEGT. CDR3 in amino acids: CASSERQGRIEQYF. The CDR3 DNA sequence: TGTGCCAGCAGTGAACGGCAGGGGAGAATCGAGCAGTACTTC.

J is TRBJ1-1 and V is TRBV28, with D possibly matching TRBD1 (6 bases). V was clipped by 10 bases and J by 0 bases, with 12 bases between them. The germline V gene has CDR1 MDHEN and CDR2 SYDVKM. This CDR3 comprises 13 residues. The CDR3 nucleotides read TGTGCCACCGGACAGCTCTTGAACACTGAAGCTTTCTTT. Its protein product is CATGQLLNTEAFF. Looking up the rest from reference TRBV28 and TRBJ1-1 gives the full variable domain: DVKVTQSSRYLVKRTGEKVFLECVQDMDHENMFWYRQDPGLGLRLIYFSYDVKMKEKGDIPEGYSVSREKKERFSLILESASTNQTSMYLCATGQLLNTEAFFGQGTRLTVV.

The J gene is TRBJ2-7, the V gene TRBV7-9; 8 bases map to TRBD2. Per germline, CDR1 SEHNR and CDR2 FQNEAQ (reference sequence). With 5 bases clipped from V and 5 bases from J, the junction kept 8 bases outside the gene matches. The CDR3 covers 14 residues. In DNA form, the CDR3 reads TGTGCCAGCAGCCGAAGCGGGAGCTGGAACGAGCAGTACTTC. This encodes CASSRSGSWNEQYF.

On this clone itself: This sample includes further DNA sequences coding for the same CDR3. The chain links TRBV11-2 to TRBJ1-5; possibly TRBD1 for D (6 bases). The CDR3 runs to 15 residues. Germline loops: CDR1 SGHAT, CDR2 FQNNGV. V was shortened by 5 bases and J by 0 bases, with 11 bases between the two germline ends. The CDR3 reads CASSPGQYSNQPQHF. As DNA, the CDR3 is TGTGCCAGCAGCCCAGGACAGTATAGCAATCAGCCCCAGCATTTT.

To note about this clone: This CDR3 is also generated by other DNA sequences in the sample. The chain couples TRBV6-5 to TRBJ2-7, with TRBD1 as a possible D gene (6 bases). Germline assignment: CDR1 MNHEY and CDR2 SVGAGI. The CDR3 spans 13 residues. The V end was cut by 2 bases, the J end by 2 bases, with 7 bases between. The CDR3 sequence: CASSYRTAYEQYF. Written as DNA, the CDR3 is TGTGCCAGCAGTTACCGGACAGCCTACGAGCAGTACTTC.

Remarks on this clone: In the same sample, other DNA sequences code for this CDR3. The gene calls are TRBV5-1 and TRBJ1-5; the D is unclear. V gave up 0 bases and J gave up 4 bases, with 5 bases separating them. From germline, CDR1 is SGHRS and CDR2 YFSETQ. The CDR3 has 13 amino acids. CDR3 DNA: TGCGCCAGCAGCTTGGAGCGTAATCAGCCCCAGCATTTT. Translation gives CASSLERNQPQHF.